Presented here are 20 T cell receptor beta chains from one specimen sequenced in a study of blood T cells in healthy people across ages. The second PCR ran about 6 to 11 cycles with a sample-barcoded 5' primer and J-beta primers. TCRdb re-analysed the 5' RACE reads in MiXCR, keeping a single row per CDR3 protein. This table holds approximately 1.5 million distinct CDR3 sequences, approximately 39% found once. Specimen: blood. Every receptor here comes from a woman under 30 in good health.

This chain links TRBV12-3 or TRBV12-4 with TRBJ2-2; the D is unclear. The CDR3 contains 14 residues. Deletions cut 3 bases from V and 7 bases from J, with 12 bases between. CDR3 loop: CASSFFSSDGELFF. The CDR3 bases are TGTGCCAGCAGTTTTTTTAGTAGTGACGGGGAGCTGTTTTTT.

CDR3 sequence: CASSQSIAGRYIQYF. The CDR3 nucleotides are TGTGCCAGCAGCCAAAGCATAGCGGGAAGGTACATTCAGTACTTC. The chain joins TRBV4-2 to TRBJ2-4, with 8 bases identical to TRBD2. V gave up 2 bases and J gave up 8 bases; unmatched junction bases: 8. Germline V gene data show CDR1 as LGHNA and CDR2 as YNFKEQ. The CDR3 is 15 amino acids.

J is TRBJ2-4 and V is TRBV4-3; 9 bases align to TRBD1. The DNA end is a closer match to TRBJ2-7, so the J assignment may be wrong. This CDR3 has 15 amino acids. Germline loops: CDR1 LGHNA, CDR2 YSLEER. Written as DNA, the CDR3 is TGCGCCAGCAGCCAAGATTCGGGACAGGGAGCCGAGCAGTACTTC. Translation: CASSQDSGQGAEQYF.

This clonotype showed up just a few times. CDR3 DNA: TGCAGTGCCCTTCTGAGGGGGGGAGAGCCCCTCCACTTT. Translating it yields CSALLRGGEPLHF. The chain is built from TRBV20-1 and TRBJ1-6; tentatively, D is TRBD1 (6 bases). Trimming took off 6 bases at V and 13 bases at J, with 19 bases between the two ends. CDR1 is DFQATT, CDR2 SNEGSKA, per germline (reference sequence). The CDR3 is 13 amino acids.

This clonotype has only a few counts. The CDR3, as DNA: TGTGCCAGCAGTATCGGACTTTCCCCCCACTACGAGCAGTACTTC. Amino acids: CASSIGLSPHYEQYF. The chain uses TRBV7-2 and TRBJ2-7; perhaps TRBD2 as D (5 bases). V lost 6 bases, J lost 3 bases, and 18 bases lay in between. This CDR3 is 15 amino acids long. Germline V lookup: CDR1 SGHTA, CDR2 FQGNSA.

This chain connects TRBV12-3 or TRBV12-4 to TRBJ2-1, with TRBD2 matching 9 bases. There are 13 residues in the CDR3. The ends lost 5 bases at V and 14 bases at J; junction bases unmatched: 10. The CDR3 region is CASSVGSSGGEFF. CDR3 coding DNA: TGTGCCAGCAGTGTTGGTAGTAGCGGGGGTGAGTTCTTC.

V gene TRBV7-9 combines with J gene TRBJ1-4; unclear D gene. Per the germline V gene, CDR1 is SEHNR and CDR2 is FQNEAQ (reference sequence). The CDR3 consists of 14 residues. V was cut by 5 bases and J by 7 bases, with 14 bases left in between. The CDR3 loop is CASSTPDTGEKLFF. The CDR3 bases are TGTGCCAGCAGCACACCAGACACGGGTGAAAAACTGTTTTTT.

The chain employs TRBV29-1 and TRBJ2-1; 9 nucleotides align to TRBD2. This CDR3 has 16 residues. Germline trimming cut 6 bases from V and 4 bases from J; bases unmatched to any gene: 13. The germline CDR1 and CDR2 sequences are SQVTM and ANQGSEA. CDR3 sequence: CSVGTSQARAYNEQFF. DNA of the CDR3: TGCAGCGTCGGGACTAGCCAAGCCCGAGCGTACAATGAGCAGTTCTTC.

This clonotype was seen a few times. The gene calls are TRBV18 and TRBJ1-1, with 10 bases matching TRBD1. This CDR3 contains 15 residues. CDR1 is KGHSH and CDR2 is LQKENI in the germline V gene. With 2 bases clipped from V and 7 bases from J, the junction kept 7 bases outside the gene matches. In DNA, the CDR3 is TGTGCCAGCTCACCAGCGCAGACAGGGGGCGGTGAAGCTTTCTTT. This codes for CASSPAQTGGGEAFF. The complete variable domain, with remaining parts taken from reference TRBV18 and TRBJ1-1, reads NAGVMQNPRHLVRRRGQEARLRCSPMKGHSHVYWYRQLPEEGLKFMVYLQKENIIDESGMPKERFSAEFPKEGPSILRIQQVVRGDSAAYFCASSPAQTGGGEAFFGQGTRLTVV.

This sequence joins TRBV24-1 and TRBJ2-4; D uncertain. Germline V gives CDR1 KGHDR, CDR2 SFDVKD. Trimming took 5 bases from V and 0 from J, leaving 4 bases between them. The CDR3 extends over 13 amino acids. CDR3 coding DNA: TGTGCCACCAGTGGGATAGCCAAAAACATTCAGTACTTC. Its translation: CATSGIAKNIQYF.

On this clonotype itself: The junction departs from germline at one end; a sequencing error may be responsible. The chain uses TRBV20-1 and TRBJ1-2; D gene uncertain. Per germline, CDR1 DFQATT and CDR2 SNEGSKA (reference sequence). The CDR3 loop spans 13 amino acids. In nucleotides, the CDR3 is TGCGGTGCTAGAGTGCCGGGGTTGGGTGGCTACACCTTC. Its protein is CGARVPGLGGYTF.

The chain has TRBV20-1 and TRBJ2-5; unclear D gene. Trimming took off 4 bases at V and 3 bases at J, with 21 bases between the two ends. Germline V lookup: CDR1 DFQATT, CDR2 SNEGSKA (reference sequence). The CDR3 length is 16 residues. The CDR3 here is CSAIPQHGSAKETQYF. As DNA, the CDR3 is TGCAGTGCTATACCTCAACACGGGTCCGCGAAAGAGACCCAGTACTTC.

This clonotype was counted a single time. The chain couples TRBV5-1 to TRBJ2-1; possible D gene TRBD1, 6 bases. Germline lookup yields CDR1 SGHRS and CDR2 YFSETQ. Trimming removed 3 bases from V and 6 bases from J, with 13 bases in between. This CDR3 is built from 14 residues. This CDR3 reads CASSSDSPPNEQFF. In DNA form, the CDR3 reads TGCGCCAGCAGCTCGGACAGTCCCCCCAATGAGCAGTTCTTC. Together with reference TRBV5-1 and TRBJ2-1, the CDR3 gives the full variable domain: KAGVTQTPRYLIKTRGQQVTLSCSPISGHRSVSWYQQTPGQGLQFLFEYFSETQRNKGNFPGRFSGRQFSNSRSEMNVSTLELGDSALYLCASSSDSPPNEQFFGPGTRLTVL.

The J gene is TRBJ2-1, the V gene TRBV2; TRBD1 aligns across 8 bases. Trimming at V came to 5 bases and at J to 5 bases, leaving 8 bases not matched to a gene. The CDR3 spans 15 residues. CDR1 is SNHLY and CDR2 is FYNNEI in the germline V gene. CDR3 nucleotides: TGTGCCAGCAGTAGACAGGGGTCTAAGAACAATGAGCAGTTCTTC. It translates to CASSRQGSKNNEQFF.

The chain uses TRBV12-3 or TRBV12-4 and TRBJ2-1; no clear D. The V end was cut by 5 bases, the J end by 4 bases, with 15 bases between. The CDR3 runs to 15 residues. CDR3 in amino acids: CASSVAGVPYNEQFF. CDR3 bases: TGTGCCAGCAGTGTGGCCGGTGTACCGTACAATGAGCAGTTCTTC.

About this clonotype: A much larger clone differs from this one at a single base, so this may be a read error. This rearrangement joins TRBV6-6 to TRBJ2-7; D could derive from TRBD1 or TRBD2 (5 bases each). The germline gives CDR1 MNHNY, CDR2 SVGAGI (reference sequence). With 11 bases removed from V and 4 bases from J, the gap between germline ends came to 12 bases. The CDR3 totals 11 residues. The CDR3 region has the DNA TGTGCCGGCGCTGGGGGATACGAGCAGTACTTC. Translation gives CAGAGGYEQYF.

The chain couples TRBV20-1 to TRBJ2-7; no clear D gene. V dropped 3 bases and J dropped 7 bases, with 16 bases sitting between them. The CDR3 consists of 13 residues. Germline CDR1 reads DFQATT; CDR2 reads SNEGSKA (reference sequence). The CDR3 nucleotides read TGCAGTGCTAGCATGGATGGGAACCCTGAGCAGTACTTC. It encodes CSASMDGNPEQYF.

This clonotype has more than one count but fewer than ten. The CDR3 loop is CASSPSGIAKNIQYF. The CDR3 DNA reads TGTGCCAGCTCACCGTCAGGGATAGCCAAAAACATTCAGTACTTC. The rearrangement links TRBV18 to TRBJ2-4; the D gene is possibly TRBD1 (5 bases). CDR1 and CDR2 from the germline V gene are KGHSH and LQKENI. Trimming took 3 bases from V and 0 from J, leaving 9 bases between them. The CDR3 length is 15 residues. The variable domain in full, completed from reference TRBV18 and TRBJ2-4, reads NAGVMQNPRHLVRRRGQEARLRCSPMKGHSHVYWYRQLPEEGLKFMVYLQKENIIDESGMPKERFSAEFPKEGPSILRIQQVVRGDSAAYFCASSPSGIAKNIQYFGAGTRLSVL.

The V call is TRBV29-1, the J call TRBJ2-5, with no clear D. The V end was cut by 5 bases, the J end by 5 bases, with 12 bases between. The germline V gene encodes CDR1 SQVTM and CDR2 ANQGSEA. The CDR3 spans 12 residues. CDR3 protein: CSVLDGAETQYF. CDR3 in DNA: TGCAGCGTTCTGGACGGCGCGGAGACCCAGTACTTC.

The chain recombines TRBV27 with TRBJ1-2; 10 bases align to TRBD1. Germline-derived CDR1 and CDR2 are MNHEY and SMNVEV (reference sequence). CDR3 length: 16 amino acids. Trimming at V came to 5 bases and at J to 2 bases, leaving 8 bases not matched to a gene. CDR3 residues: CASSPGTGEANYGYTF. The CDR3 nucleotides read TGTGCCAGCAGTCCCGGGACAGGGGAGGCGAACTATGGCTACACCTTC.